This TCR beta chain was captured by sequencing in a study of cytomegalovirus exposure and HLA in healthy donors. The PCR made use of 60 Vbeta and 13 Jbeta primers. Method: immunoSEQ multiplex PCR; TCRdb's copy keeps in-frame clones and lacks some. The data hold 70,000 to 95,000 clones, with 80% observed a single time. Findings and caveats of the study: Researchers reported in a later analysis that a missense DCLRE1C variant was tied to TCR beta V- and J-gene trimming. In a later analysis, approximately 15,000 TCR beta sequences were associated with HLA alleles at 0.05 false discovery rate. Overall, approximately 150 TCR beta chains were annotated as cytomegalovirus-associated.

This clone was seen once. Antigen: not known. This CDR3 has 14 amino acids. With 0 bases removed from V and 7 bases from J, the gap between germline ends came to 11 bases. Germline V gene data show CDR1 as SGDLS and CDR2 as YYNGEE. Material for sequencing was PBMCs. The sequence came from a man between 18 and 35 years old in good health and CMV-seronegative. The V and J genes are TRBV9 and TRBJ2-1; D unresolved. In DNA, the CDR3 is TGTGCCAGCAGCGTAGCTACGTCTCGAAATGAGCAGTTCTTC. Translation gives CASSVATSRNEQFF.